This TCR beta chain appears in the sequencing data of a study of blood T cell repertoires in COVID-19 (dated by TCRdb to about 2020). General notes on the study: Samples covering the acute and convalescent phases of COVID-19 were provided by collaborators in the United States, Italy and Spain. The material from the prospective study consisted of cDNA or gDNA derived from T cells, B-cell-depleted T cells, or PBMCs. The dataset comprised deeply sampled blood TCRbeta repertoires from subjects exposed to, actively infected with, or recovered from COVID-19. The repertoires were released in a freely available public database meant as a resource for research on the immune response to SARS-CoV-2. The samples were drawn from two sources: the first 160 participants of the ongoing ImmuneRACE study, and some 1,300 subjects contributed by 6 global collaborators. Nearly every sample came with metadata listing a de-identified subject ID, COVID-19 status, age in years and sex. Where available, HLA class I and class II types were obtained from metadata supplied by the sample provider rather than from assay-based typing.

The paper's findings and limits, for the study overall: The amount of clinical and demographic metadata varied by source and participant and was provided uncurated.

To note about this clone: Its antigen specificity is not known. There are no base qualities to consult, and no much larger clone falls within one base.

The CDR3 has 15 amino acids, counting the end cysteine and phenylalanine. The kept DNA is CDR3 alone, 45 bases in frame from the first base. The junction shows trimming of 3 bases on V and 2 bases on J, and the gene matches do not reach 1 base of it. The germline V gene (reference sequence) sets CDR1 to SGHNT and CDR2 to YYREEE. At one collaborating source in Seattle, patients were enrolled during active infection and were followed longitudinally through the course of disease. Collaborating institutions collected whole blood in K2EDTA tubes following their own protocols. For TCRbeta analysis, collaborators shipped samples in one of three forms: frozen whole blood, isolated PBMCs, or DNA extracted from either of those sample types. TCRbeta CDR3 regions were amplified from genomic DNA by means of the immunoSEQ Assay, a bias-controlled multiplex PCR. The authors' pipeline ran thus. The number of nucleated cells in each sample was estimated by amplification of reference gene primers within the assay. Sequence reads were collapsed and filtered to measure the absolute abundance of every unique TCRbeta CDR3 rearrangement. For each sample, productive Simpson clonality was calculated as the square root of Simpson's diversity index over productive rearrangements. The table comes from immuneACCESS by way of TCRdb, which keeps in-frame sequences with V and J called. Part of the clones is missing from these tables; in studies checked, under half for an unresolved V gene and the rest for unknown reasons. V and J calls plus clone size are reproduced from that table; the DNA served to infer D and trimming. The sample includes around 210,000 clones, with about 85% observed a single time. The top ten constitute 0.95% of the sample.

The sequence joins TRBV5-4 to TRBJ2-1, with 11 bases matching TRBD2. The sample consisted of peripheral blood. This TCR came from a man aged 55 to 70 with COVID-19, enrolled during active disease. The CDR3: CASSWTSGPYNEQFF. In nucleotide form, the sequence is TGTGCCAGCAGCTGGACTAGCGGGCCCTACAATGAGCAGTTCTTC.